Here is one T cell receptor (beta chain) with its context. Its antigen is unknown. The sample originates from a study of CD8 T cells in Susac syndrome. Study findings and constraints: It was acknowledged in the study that the number of individuals who were included in its TCR sequencing and HLA analysis was relatively small.

CDR3 size: 16 residues. Trimming stripped 4 bases from V and 2 bases from J, with 16 bases between. Germline V gives CDR1 SGHDT, CDR2 YYEEEE. Random-hexamer reverse transcription was applied to 0.5 to 1 ug RNA. Multiplex immunoSEQ PCR targeted 54 Vbeta and 13 Jbeta TCR beta segments. TCRdb called the immunoSEQ multiplex PCR reads again in MiXCR, with one record for every CDR3 protein. Here the sample spans 150,000 to 200,000 distinct CDR3 sequences, roughly 94% being singletons. The TCR originated in a human donor with multiple sclerosis. The sequenced sample was CD4+ T cells from PBMCs. The rearrangement links TRBV5-6 to TRBJ2-1; perhaps TRBD2 as D (6 bases). The CDR3 here is CASSAVRGSAYNEQFF. As DNA, the CDR3 is TGTGCCAGCAGCGCGGTCCGGGGGAGTGCCTACAATGAGCAGTTCTTC. The whole variable domain, filled in from reference TRBV5-6 and TRBJ2-1, reads DAGVTQSPTHLIKTRGQQVTLRCSPKSGHDTVSWYQQALGQGPQFIFQYYEEEERQRGNFPDRFSGHQFPNYSSELNVNALLLGDSALYLCASSAVRGSAYNEQFFGPGTRLTVL.